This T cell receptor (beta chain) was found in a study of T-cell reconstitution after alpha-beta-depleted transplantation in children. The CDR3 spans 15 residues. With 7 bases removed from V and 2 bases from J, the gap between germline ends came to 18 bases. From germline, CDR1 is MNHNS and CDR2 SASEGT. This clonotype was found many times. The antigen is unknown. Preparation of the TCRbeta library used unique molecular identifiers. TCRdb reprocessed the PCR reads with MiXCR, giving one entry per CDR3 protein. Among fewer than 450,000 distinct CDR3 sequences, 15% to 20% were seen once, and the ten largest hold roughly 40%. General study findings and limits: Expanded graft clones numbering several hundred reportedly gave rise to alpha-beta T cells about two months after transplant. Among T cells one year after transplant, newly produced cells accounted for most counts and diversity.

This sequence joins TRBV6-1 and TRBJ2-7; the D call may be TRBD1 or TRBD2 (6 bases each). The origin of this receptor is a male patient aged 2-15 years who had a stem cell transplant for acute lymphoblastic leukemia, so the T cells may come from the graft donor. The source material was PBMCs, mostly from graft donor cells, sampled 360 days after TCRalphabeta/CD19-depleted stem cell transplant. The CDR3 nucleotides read TGTGCCAGCACCCAACCTCTAGGGGGGACCTACGAGCAGTACTTC. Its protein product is CASTQPLGGTYEQYF.